Shown below are 21 T cell receptor beta chains from a single sample sequenced in a study of OX40 agonist ivuxolimab in advanced cancers. Method: immunoSEQ multiplex PCR; TCRdb's copy keeps in-frame clones and lacks some. The profile covers tens of thousands of clones, with 86% appearing a single time and around 2.1% taken by the ten largest. This specimen was CD4+ or CD8+ T cells sorted from blood, taken in a trial of the OX40 agonist ivuxolimab. Receptor source: an adult with an advanced solid tumor such as melanoma, head and neck, liver or kidney cancer.

V usage is TRBV15 and J usage is TRBJ1-1, with D unclear. V was pared by 0 bases and J by 2 bases, with 7 bases between. Per the germline V gene, CDR1 is LNHNV and CDR2 is YYDKDF (reference sequence). The CDR3 covers 14 residues. The CDR3 here is CATSRESHNTEAFF. The CDR3, as DNA: TGTGCCACCAGCAGAGAATCGCATAACACTGAAGCTTTCTTT.

V is TRBV7-6 and J is TRBJ1-6; tentative D call: TRBD1 (6 bases). The CDR3 length is 14 residues. Germline values: CDR1 SGHVS, CDR2 FNYEAQ. With 1 base removed from V and 10 bases from J, the gap between germline ends came to 11 bases. The CDR3 loop reads CASSLVRGGSPLHF. The CDR3 DNA is TGTGCCAGCAGCTTAGTCAGGGGCGGCTCACCCCTCCACTTT.

By share, this clone counts as medium-sized. The rearrangement links TRBV19 to TRBJ2-7; maybe TRBD2 (6 bases). The CDR3 length is 13 residues. Germline V lookup: CDR1 LNHDA, CDR2 SQIVND (reference sequence). V lost 3 bases to trimming and J lost 5 bases, with 11 bases between them. CDR3 DNA sequence: TGTGCCAGTAGTATGATGGTAGCGGACGAGCAGTACTTC. Translating it yields CASSMMVADEQYF.

V gene TRBV29-1 combines with J gene TRBJ1-2; D is uncertain. Between the trimmed V and J ends, which lost 5 bases and 2 bases, there was a span of 15 bases. There are 14 residues in the CDR3. CDR1 is SQVTM, CDR2 ANQGSEA, per germline. The CDR3 nucleotides read TGCAGCGTTAAGGAGGGTAGTGGGAACTATGGCTACACCTTC. It codes for CSVKEGSGNYGYTF.

This chain links TRBV7-9 with TRBJ2-3; 10 bases are shared with TRBD2. The CDR3 runs to 16 residues. Germline lookup yields CDR1 SEHNR and CDR2 FQNEAQ (reference sequence). V dropped 5 bases and J dropped 5; count of bases not matched to a gene: 10. CDR3 DNA sequence: TGTGCCAGCAGCCGGGGACTAGCGAATGTAGGAGATACGCAGTATTTT. Its protein is CASSRGLANVGDTQYF.

The chain employs TRBV10-2 and TRBJ2-3, with D perhaps given as TRBD1 or TRBD2 (6 bases each). Germline V CDR1 and CDR2: WSHSY, SAAADI. V lost 7 bases and J lost 3, with 17 bases in between. This CDR3 contains 15 residues. The CDR3 here is CASKEGGLLTDTQYF. The CDR3 region has the DNA TGCGCCAGCAAGGAGGGGGGCCTTCTTACAGATACGCAGTATTTT.

This chain joins TRBV29-1 and TRBJ1-1; TRBD1 matches 7 bases. The CDR3 is 15 amino acids. The junction had 9 bases not matched to a gene; V was cut back by 4 bases and J by 1 base. Germline CDR1 reads SQVTM; CDR2 reads ANQGSEA. CDR3 sequence: CSVAQGGRENTEAFF. For the CDR3, the DNA is TGCAGCGTTGCCCAGGGGGGGAGAGAGAACACTGAAGCTTTCTTT.

V is TRBV9 and J is TRBJ2-5; 7 bases are shared with TRBD1. J gave up 4 bases and V 4 bases, and 10 bases lay outside the gene matches. Germline assignment: CDR1 SGDLS and CDR2 YYNGEE. The CDR3 is 15 residues long. CDR3 sequence: CASSPLLGGRETQYF. CDR3 DNA: TGTGCCAGCAGCCCTCTTTTAGGGGGCCGAGAGACCCAGTACTTC.

The chain joins TRBV2 to TRBJ1-1; TRBD1 aligns across 7 bases. The CDR3 contains 15 residues. Germline CDR1 is SNHLY and CDR2 is FYNNEI. The V gene end was trimmed by 9 bases and the J gene end by 7 bases; junction bases not matched to a gene: 17. This chain's CDR3 is CASLGQAVRTSEAFF. The CDR3 DNA is TGTGCCAGTCTAGGACAGGCCGTGAGAACCAGTGAAGCTTTCTTT. Full variable domain (missing parts from reference TRBV2 and TRBJ1-1): EPEVTQTPSHQVTQMGQEVILRCVPISNHLYFYWYRQILGQKVEFLVSFYNNEISEKSEIFDDQFSVERPDGSNFTLKIRSTKLEDSAMYFCASLGQAVRTSEAFFGQGTRLTVV.

The rearrangement uses TRBV7-6 and TRBJ1-3; D gene ambiguous. This CDR3 contains 14 residues. Germline V gene data show CDR1 as SGHVS and CDR2 as FNYEAQ. V lost 2 bases and J 2 bases, leaving 7 bases between the germline ends. The CDR3 protein is CASSLPSTGNTIYF. The CDR3 DNA reads as TGTGCCAGCAGCTTACCTTCAACTGGAAACACCATATATTTT.

This rearrangement joins TRBV5-4 to TRBJ2-2, with 8 bases aligning to TRBD2. The length of the CDR3 is 16 residues. Germline V CDR1 and CDR2: SGHNT, YYREEE (reference sequence). Losses at the gene ends were 5 bases for V and 6 bases for J; bases not matched to a gene: 12. The CDR3 loop is CASSYPGTREAGELFF. CDR3 nucleotides: TGTGCCAGCAGTTACCCCGGGACTAGAGAGGCCGGGGAGCTGTTTTTT.

The chain joins TRBV11-1 to TRBJ2-2; 11 positions agree with TRBD1. The CDR3 contains 16 residues. Per the germline V gene, CDR1 is SGHAT and CDR2 is FQDESV (reference sequence). After removal of 1 base from V and 5 bases from J, the junction contained 3 bases not matched to a gene. CDR3 in DNA: TGTGCCAGCAGCTTAGGAGGACAGGGGGCAACCGGGGAGCTGTTTTTT. This translates into CASSLGGQGATGELFF. The whole variable domain, filled in from reference TRBV11-1 and TRBJ2-2, reads EAEVAQSPRYKITEKSQAVAFWCDPISGHATLYWYRQILGQGPELLVQFQDESVVDDSQLPKDRFSAERLKGVDSTLKIQPAELGDSAMYLCASSLGGQGATGELFFGEGSRLTVL.

This sequence joins TRBV5-1 and TRBJ2-5; TRBD1 matches at 7 bases. The CDR3 contains 14 residues. Trimming cost V 0 bases and J 5 bases; bases outside gene matches: 4. Per germline, CDR1 SGHRS and CDR2 YFSETQ. The CDR3 nucleotides are TGCGCCAGCAGCTTGGAAGGACAGGCGGAGACCCAGTACTTC. Translating gives CASSLEGQAETQYF.

The rearrangement joins TRBV19 to TRBJ1-4; D is unresolved. In germline, CDR1 is LNHDA, CDR2 SQIVND (reference sequence). This CDR3 is built from 14 residues. Trimming shortened V by 5 bases and J by 11 bases, and 18 bases separated the two germline ends. The CDR3, as DNA: TGTGCCAGTAGTCCCCTTAGGTCCGGCGCGAAACTGTTTTTT. Its translation is CASSPLRSGAKLFF.

This clone was seen a single time. V and J are TRBV10-3 and TRBJ2-7; 10 nucleotides line up with TRBD1. Looked up from germline, CDR1 is ENHRY and CDR2 is SYGVKD. Germline trimming cut 7 bases from V and 4 bases from J; bases unmatched to any gene: 7. The CDR3 covers 14 residues. CDR3 amino acids: CAINNRDRGYEQYF. The DNA for the CDR3 is TGTGCCATCAACAACCGGGACAGGGGTTACGAGCAGTACTTC.

The chain is built from TRBV27 and TRBJ1-2, with D maybe TRBD1 (5 bases). CDR3 size: 13 residues. Trimming pared 4 bases from V and 8 bases from J, leaving 14 bases between. Germline CDR1 is MNHEY and CDR2 is SMNVEV (reference sequence). In DNA, the CDR3 is TGTGCCAGCAGTTCAGGGCTTGTGGGAGGCTACACCTTC. It encodes CASSSGLVGGYTF.

In its sample, this clone was seen a few times. This chain connects TRBV2 to TRBJ1-2; D perhaps matches TRBD1 (6 bases). There are 14 residues in the CDR3. V was clipped by 5 bases and J by 8 bases, with 18 bases between them. Germline V gives CDR1 SNHLY, CDR2 FYNNEI. CDR3: CASSFDRTAVGYTF. DNA for the CDR3: TGTGCCAGCAGTTTCGACAGGACGGCGGTAGGCTACACCTTC.

This chain uses TRBV10-3 with TRBJ1-1; tentative D call: TRBD1 (6 bases). Germline V lookup: CDR1 ENHRY, CDR2 SYGVKD. The V and J ends lost 6 bases and 1 base respectively, with 9 bases between them. The CDR3 has 13 amino acids. CDR3 coding DNA: TGTGCCATCAGCGGGACACCGAACACTGAAGCTTTCTTT. Translation gives CAISGTPNTEAFF.

Note on this clone: At one end the junction does not follow the germline gene, possibly because of a read error. The rearrangement uses TRBV5-6 and TRBJ2-5, with 8 bases lining up with TRBD1. This CDR3 has 15 amino acids. Germline assignment: CDR1 SGHDT and CDR2 YYEEEE. CDR3 in DNA: TGTGCCAGCAGCTTGGTTACCAGGGGGCAAGGGACCCAGTACTTC. Its protein is CASSLVTRGQGTQYF.

This chain joins TRBV12-2 and TRBJ2-7; the listed D gene, TRBD2, was not tested against the DNA. TRBV12-2 is termed a pseudogene. CDR3 length: 15 residues. CDR3 DNA sequence: TGTGCAAGTCGCTTAGTTCGGGTCACCCTATACGAGCAGTACTTC. This gives the protein CASRLVRVTLYEQYF.

V and J are TRBV6-4 and TRBJ2-3, with TRBD2 matching over 10 bases. V gave up 6 bases and J gave up 2 bases; unmatched junction bases: 5. This CDR3 region has 15 residues. Germline CDR1 MRHNA, CDR2 SNTAGT. DNA for the CDR3: TGTGCCAGCAGAGCTAGCGGGGGACCCACAGATACGCAGTATTTT. It translates to CASRASGGPTDTQYF.